Listed below are T cell receptor beta chains from one sample, sequenced in a study of T cell repertoires in cytomegalovirus infection. What these receptors recognize is not known. MiXCR, run by TCRdb on the reads, gives a single entry per CDR3 protein. The table includes fewer than 1,000,000 distinct CDR3 sequences, about a third detected once. The sequences come from cultured CD8+ T cells from PBMCs, collected from culture after CMV antigen stimulation. The receptors were gathered from a human donor in good health (CMV status not recorded). Some clones in this sample may be carry-over from other donors' samples. Both conserved end residues are part of each CDR3. The D gene is left open where the match is weak. Size values are once, few and many counts, or a class for expanded clones, and some rows have none.

cdr3_nt	cdr3_aa	v_call	clone_size	j_call	d_call
TGTGCCATCAGTGAGTCAAGGTTTGAGAACAATGAGCAGTTCTTC	CAISESRFENNEQFF	TRBV10-3	.	TRBJ2-1	.
TGTGCCAGCAGCTCACAGCGGGGGGGCCATTATGAGCAGTTCTTC	CASSSQRGGHYEQFF	TRBV6-2/TRBV6-3	few	TRBJ2-1	TRBD2
TGTGCCAGCAGCCCCGGACGGGTGATTCTCGGCGAAAAACTGTTTTTT	CASSPGRVILGEKLFF	TRBV13	.	TRBJ1-4	.
TGTGCCAGCAGTTTTTCAGGACAGGGGTTGGACAATGAGCAGTTCTTC	CASSFSGQGLDNEQFF	TRBV27	few	TRBJ2-1	TRBD1
TGTGCCAGCAGCTTGCCAGGGGTCCATGAGCAGTTCTTC	CASSLPGVHEQFF	TRBV7-9	many	TRBJ2-1	.
TGTGTTAGTTACTTTGAGGTCACGGGGAACACTGAAGCTTTCTTT	CVSYFEVTGNTEAFF	TRBV12-5	.	TRBJ1-1	.
TGTGCCAGCAGCTTAGAAGGGTCACCCCTCCACTTT	CASSLEGSPLHF	TRBV7-6	many	TRBJ1-6	.
TGTGCCAGCAGTTACTTATTAAGACAGGGCCAACTGGGGGACACCGGGGAGCTGTTTTTT	CASSYLLRQGQLGDTGELFF	TRBV6-6	few	TRBJ2-2	TRBD1
TGTGCCAGCAGCTTAGCTGGTCGGGGCAACGAGCAGTACTTC	CASSLAGRGNEQYF	TRBV7-6	few	TRBJ2-7	.
TGTGTCACCAGTCGAGACAGAGGCAGGGAAAGGTACTATGGCTACACCTTC	CVTSRDRGRERYYGYTF	TRBV15	.	TRBJ1-2	.
TGTGCCAGCAGCCAAGCCAGCCTAGCGGGGGGTAACACCGGGGAGCTGTTTTTT	CASSQASLAGGNTGELFF	TRBV3-1	.	TRBJ2-2	TRBD2
TGTGCCAGCGACGACGGGCCCTCCAATCAGCCCCAGCATTTT	CASDDGPSNQPQHF	TRBV7-9	.	TRBJ1-5	.
TGCAGCGTTGAAGATGAGACAGGGTTGACTCTTGTCAATGAGCAGTTCTTC	CSVEDETGLTLVNEQFF	TRBV29-1	few	TRBJ2-1	TRBD1
TGTGCCAGCACCCTAATTGCGGGGGGGGATCAGCCCCAGCATTTT	CASTLIAGGDQPQHF	TRBV7-6	few	TRBJ1-5	.
TGTGCCAGCGCCCCCGGGACTTCCCTTGGGCATCAGCCCCAGCATTTT	CASAPGTSLGHQPQHF	TRBV27	few	TRBJ1-5	.
TGCGCCAGCAGCCAAGATGGACCCCGAACGCAGTATTTT	CASSQDGPRTQYF	TRBV4-1	.	TRBJ2-3	.
TGTGCCACCCAAAGGACAGACACAGATACGCAGTATTTT	CATQRTDTDTQYF	TRBV14	.	TRBJ2-3	.
TGTGCCAGCAGTGATTTGAGGGACAGAATCATTTCACCCCTCCACTTT	CASSDLRDRIISPLHF	TRBV6-1	few	TRBJ1-6	TRBD1
TGTGCCAGCAGCCCCAGGGGGCCGCACAAAGATACGCAGTATTTT	CASSPRGPHKDTQYF	TRBV7-9	few	TRBJ2-3	TRBD1
TGTGCCAGCAGAACCGTCGGAGGGGCTGGAAACACCATATATTTT	CASRTVGGAGNTIYF	TRBV12-3/TRBV12-4	many	TRBJ1-3	.
TGTGCCAGCAGCCACACCCTCACCGGGGAGCTGTTTTTT	CASSHTLTGELFF	TRBV12-3/TRBV12-4	.	TRBJ2-2	.
TGTGCCAGTAGTATGTACGGGATCCCTAACACCGGGGAGCTGTTTTTT	CASSMYGIPNTGELFF	TRBV19	many	TRBJ2-2	.
TGTGCCAGCAGTTCCGGACCGCACTATAGCAATCAGCCCCAGCATTTT	CASSSGPHYSNQPQHF	TRBV12-3/TRBV12-4	.	TRBJ1-5	.
TGTGCCAGCACCCTGACGGGGGGAAACACCATATATTTT	CASTLTGGNTIYF	TRBV11-2	.	TRBJ1-3	.
TGTGCCAGCAGCTTAGAAGGACAGATCTACGAGCAGTACTTC	CASSLEGQIYEQYF	TRBV5-4	.	TRBJ2-7	.
TGTGCCAGTATTAGACAGGGTCTTACTGAAGCTTTCTTT	CASIRQGLTEAFF	TRBV19	few	TRBJ1-1	TRBD1
TGTGCCAGCAGTGAAAGCCCGGGGCGCCGTTCTGATGAGCAGTTCTTC	CASSESPGRRSDEQFF	TRBV6-1	.	TRBJ2-1	.
TGCGCCAGCAGCCAAGAAATTAGCAATCAGCCCCAGCATTTT	CASSQEISNQPQHF	TRBV4-1	.	TRBJ1-5	.
TGTGCCAGCAGTTTTTCTGGCGCCTTGTATGGCTACACCTTC	CASSFSGALYGYTF	TRBV6-5	.	TRBJ1-2	.
TGTGCCAGCAGCTTTGCCTCTAGCGGGGGGTACGAGCAGTACTTC	CASSFASSGGYEQYF	TRBV7-6	few	TRBJ2-7	TRBD2
TGTGCCAGTAATAGGGAGGCTGGCGAAGCTTTCTTT	CASNREAGEAFF	TRBV19	few	TRBJ1-1	.
TGTGCCAGCAGCTTAGTTAGGGGCGCGGCTGCAGATACGCAGTATTTT	CASSLVRGAAADTQYF	TRBV7-8	few	TRBJ2-3	.